The 10 T cell receptor beta chains reported below all come from one sample, sequenced in a study of blood T cell repertoires in COVID-19. The method was immunoSEQ multiplex PCR; TCRdb's version includes in-frame clones alone and lacks a portion of them. The table shows 180,000 or so clones, with roughly 80% occurring only once. The sequenced material came from PBMCs or T cells enriched from blood (not recorded which). Receptors were obtained from a man in his forties or fifties who had recovered from COVID-19.

This clone appeared a single time. J is TRBJ1-4 and V is TRBV5-4, with TRBD1 matching 9 bases. This CDR3 has 16 amino acids. Germline lookup yields CDR1 SGHNT and CDR2 YYREEE (reference sequence). V shed 4 bases and J 7 bases; nucleotides not matched to a gene: 11. CDR3 sequence reads: CASSPTGGREFEKLFF. As DNA, the CDR3 is TGTGCCAGCAGCCCGACAGGGGGAAGGGAATTTGAAAAACTGTTTTTT. Full variable domain (remainder filled in from reference TRBV5-4 and TRBJ1-4): ETGVTQSPTHLIKTRGQQVTLRCSSQSGHNTVSWYQQALGQGPQFIFQYYREEENGRGNFPPRFSGLQFPNYSSELNVNALELDDSALYLCASSPTGGREFEKLFFGSGTQLSVL.

The J gene is TRBJ2-4, the V gene TRBV7-5; no check of the table's D call, TRBD2, against the DNA was made. TRBV7-5 is annotated as a pseudogene. CDR3 length: 18 amino acids. The DNA for the CDR3 is TGTGCCAGAAGCTTAGCCGAACTAGCGGGGCCTTCCAAAAACATTCAGTACTTC. It codes for CARSLAELAGPSKNIQYF.

The chain combines TRBV6-5 with TRBJ2-4; tentatively, D is TRBD1 (7 bases). With 7 bases removed from V and 2 bases from J, the gap between germline ends came to 15 bases. The germline gives CDR1 MNHEY, CDR2 SVGAGI. This CDR3 has 15 amino acids. CDR3 coding DNA: TGTGCCAGCACCCCCAGGGGGGCGACCAAAAACATTCAGTACTTC. This sequence encodes CASTPRGATKNIQYF.

The rearrangement links TRBV6-2 or TRBV6-3 to TRBJ2-1; weak D call: TRBD2 (5 bases). In germline, CDR1 is MNHEY, CDR2 SVGEGT. The CDR3 spans 13 residues. Trimming took off 3 bases at V and 8 bases at J, with 11 bases between the two ends. CDR3 protein: CASSYGRLDEQFF. The CDR3, as DNA: TGTGCCAGCAGTTATGGGAGACTGGATGAGCAGTTCTTC.

The V call is TRBV9, the J call TRBJ1-6; tentative D call: TRBD1 (5 bases). The germline CDR1 and CDR2 sequences are SGDLS and YYNGEE. Trimming shortened V by 2 bases and J by 7 bases, and 13 bases separated the two germline ends. The CDR3 covers 15 residues. The CDR3 reads CASSVGQDGNSPLHF. CDR3 DNA sequence: TGTGCCAGCAGCGTCGGACAAGACGGGAATTCACCCCTCCACTTT.

CDR3 amino acids: CASSDRPNTEAFF. The CDR3 region has the DNA TGTGCCAGTTCAGACAGGCCGAACACTGAAGCTTTCTTT. The rearrangement joins TRBV19 to TRBJ1-1; a weak D match, TRBD1 (6 bases). CDR3 length: 13 residues. The germline V gene has CDR1 LNHDA and CDR2 SQIVND (reference sequence). The V and J ends lost 8 bases and 1 base respectively, with 11 bases between them.

The chain has TRBV7-6 and TRBJ1-2; 9 nucleotides line up with TRBD1. The CDR3 runs to 15 residues. The V gene end was trimmed by 4 bases and the J gene end by 2 bases; junction bases not matched to a gene: 5. Germline V CDR1 and CDR2: SGHVS, FNYEAQ. In DNA form, the CDR3 reads TGTGCCAGCAGCTCCCAGGGGACAGGGAACTATGGCTACACCTTC. Amino acid sequence: CASSSQGTGNYGYTF. Full variable domain (rest looked up from reference TRBV7-6 and TRBJ1-2): GAGVSQSPRYKVTKRGQDVALRCDPISGHVSLYWYRQALGQGPEFLTYFNYEAQQDKSGLPNDRFSAERPEGSISTLTIQRTEQRDSAMYRCASSSQGTGNYGYTFGSGTRLTVV.

CDR3 in DNA: TGTGCCAGCACCCCCCAGGGACAGGGTCTTGGGGAGACCCAGTACTTC. It codes for CASTPQGQGLGETQYF. The chain combines TRBV5-5 with TRBJ2-5, with 9 bases that match TRBD1. Germline V gene sequence: CDR1 SGHKS, CDR2 YYEKEE (reference sequence). V shed 6 bases, J shed 5 bases, and the junction held 14 bases outside the gene matches. The CDR3 totals 16 residues.

V gene TRBV10-3 combines with J gene TRBJ2-3, with D maybe TRBD1 (6 bases). Germline-derived CDR1 and CDR2 are ENHRY and SYGVKD. With 7 bases removed from V and 4 bases from J, the gap between germline ends came to 18 bases. The CDR3 has 15 amino acids. The CDR3, as DNA: TGTGCCATCAATGATAACGGACAGCCCCCAGATACGCAGTATTTT. Its translation is CAINDNGQPPDTQYF.

This sequence joins TRBV28 and TRBJ2-2; unclear D gene. V lost 2 bases and J 5 bases, leaving 12 bases between the germline ends. This CDR3 contains 15 residues. Per germline, CDR1 MDHEN and CDR2 SYDVKM. CDR3: CASSLIPLRTGELFF. The CDR3 region has the DNA TGTGCCAGCAGTTTAATACCCTTGAGGACCGGGGAGCTGTTTTTT.